This entry describes one TCR beta chain. The table came from immunoSEQ multiplex PCR; TCRdb's copy has only in-frame clones and leaves some out. This table has around 450,000 clones, about 85% appearing once. CDR3 length: 16 amino acids. Trimming removed 7 bases at V and 1 base at J, with 19 bases between. The germline CDR1 and CDR2 sequences are LNHDA and SQIVND (reference sequence). This sample is part of a study of blood T cell repertoires in COVID-19. Across the study: Spain, Italy and the United States supplied samples that represented acute and convalescent COVID-19.

The V gene is TRBV19, the J gene TRBJ1-1; TRBD1 might be the D (5 bases). The specimen sequenced was PBMCs or T cells enriched from blood (not recorded which). This TCR was sampled from a woman aged 18 to 35 who had recovered from COVID-19. The CDR3 loop reads CASNSFRTLTNTEAFF. CDR3 DNA: TGTGCCAGTAACTCATTCAGGACATTAACGAACACTGAAGCTTTCTTT.